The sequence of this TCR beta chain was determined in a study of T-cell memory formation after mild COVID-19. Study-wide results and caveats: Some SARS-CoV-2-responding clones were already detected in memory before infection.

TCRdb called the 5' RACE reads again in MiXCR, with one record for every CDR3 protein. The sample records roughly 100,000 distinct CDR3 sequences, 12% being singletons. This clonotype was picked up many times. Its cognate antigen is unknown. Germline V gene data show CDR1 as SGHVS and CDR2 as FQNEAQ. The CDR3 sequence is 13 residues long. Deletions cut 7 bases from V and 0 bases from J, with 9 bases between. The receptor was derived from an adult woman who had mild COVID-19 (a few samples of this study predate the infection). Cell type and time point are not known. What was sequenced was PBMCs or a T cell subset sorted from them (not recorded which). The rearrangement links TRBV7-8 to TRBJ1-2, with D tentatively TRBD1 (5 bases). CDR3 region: CASMGLTNYGYTF. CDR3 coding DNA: TGTGCCAGCATGGGACTAACTAACTATGGCTACACCTTC.